Below, 7 T cell receptor beta chains from the same sample are listed, as sequenced in a study of T cell repertoires in cytomegalovirus infection. TCRdb reanalysed the reads using MiXCR and keeps one entry per CDR3 protein. The data show around 450,000 distinct CDR3 sequences, with approximately 31% seen just once and roughly 13% held by the top ten. The specimen was PBMCs. The origin of the receptors is a human donor in good health (CMV status not recorded). Some clones in this sample may be carry-over from other donors' samples.

Worth noting for this clonotype: This may stem from a read error, because a much larger clone lies one nucleotide away. Since no conserved phenylalanine or tryptophan closes the CDR3, a read error is the likely cause. Here the CDR3 DNA reads TGTGCCAGCAGCCCTAAGACGGGCCTCGGGGAAAAACTGTTTTCT. Protein product: CASSPKTGLGEKLFS. The chain joins TRBV7-6 to TRBJ1-4; D remains ambiguous. Germline V gene sequence: CDR1 SGHVS, CDR2 FNYEAQ. The V gene lost 5 bases and the J gene lost 8 bases, with 18 bases spanning the gap. This CDR3 is built from 15 residues.

This clonotype was recorded at least ten times. This chain uses TRBV7-8 with TRBJ1-5; D is unresolved. The V end lost 1 base, the J end lost 9 bases, and 13 bases lay between the germline ends. The V gene's germline CDR1 is SGHVS and CDR2 FQNEAQ. The CDR3 runs 14 residues. Written as DNA, the CDR3 is TGTGCCAGCAGCTTAGAGGGAGGGTTTCGGCCCCAGCATTTT. Translating it yields CASSLEGGFRPQHF.

DNA for the CDR3: TGTGCCAGCAGTGACTGGGGGCAGTCCCAAGAGACCCAGTACTTC. This translates into CASSDWGQSQETQYF. The V and J genes are TRBV2 and TRBJ2-5, with D tentatively TRBD1 (6 bases). V lost 3 bases to trimming and J lost 1 base, with 12 bases between them. The CDR3 extends over 15 amino acids. From germline, CDR1 is SNHLY and CDR2 FYNNEI.

This rearrangement joins TRBV20-1 to TRBJ1-3; D is possibly TRBD1 (5 bases). The germline V gene encodes CDR1 DFQATT and CDR2 SNEGSKA (reference sequence). V lost 3 bases, J lost 1 base, and 7 bases lay in between. The CDR3 extends over 13 amino acids. CDR3 in amino acids: CSARKGSGNTIYF. The CDR3 nucleotides are TGCAGTGCTAGGAAGGGGTCTGGAAACACCATATATTTT.

This clonotype was picked up many times. V and J are TRBV7-2 and TRBJ1-3, with a tentative D call TRBD1 (6 bases). The V end was cut by 5 bases, the J end by 3 bases, with 14 bases between. CDR1 is SGHTA and CDR2 is FQGNSA in the germline V gene. The CDR3 is made up of 15 amino acids. This CDR3 is CASSPDRNRGNTIYF. For the CDR3, the DNA is TGTGCCAGCAGCCCAGACAGGAACCGTGGAAACACCATATATTTT.

Worth noting for this clonotype: This may be a read error: a much more frequent sequence differs by one nucleotide. The chain links TRBV11-2 to TRBJ2-5; 10 bases match TRBD2. CDR1 SGHAT and CDR2 FQNNGV come from the germline V gene. CDR3 length: 16 residues. CDR3: CAISRREASGGETQYF. CDR3 DNA sequence: TGTGCCATCAGCCGGAGAGAGGCTAGCGGGGGAGAGACCCAGTACTTC.

CDR3 sequence: CASSYGGIRFF. DNA of the CDR3: TGTGCCAGCAGTTACGGGGGTATCCGGTTCTTC. The rearrangement uses TRBV6-6 and TRBJ2-1, with D perhaps matching TRBD1 or TRBD2 (5 bases each). The germline CDR1 and CDR2 sequences are MNHNY and SVGAGI (reference sequence). The CDR3 extends over 11 amino acids. Trimming cost V 2 bases and J 15 bases, with 11 bases left between them.